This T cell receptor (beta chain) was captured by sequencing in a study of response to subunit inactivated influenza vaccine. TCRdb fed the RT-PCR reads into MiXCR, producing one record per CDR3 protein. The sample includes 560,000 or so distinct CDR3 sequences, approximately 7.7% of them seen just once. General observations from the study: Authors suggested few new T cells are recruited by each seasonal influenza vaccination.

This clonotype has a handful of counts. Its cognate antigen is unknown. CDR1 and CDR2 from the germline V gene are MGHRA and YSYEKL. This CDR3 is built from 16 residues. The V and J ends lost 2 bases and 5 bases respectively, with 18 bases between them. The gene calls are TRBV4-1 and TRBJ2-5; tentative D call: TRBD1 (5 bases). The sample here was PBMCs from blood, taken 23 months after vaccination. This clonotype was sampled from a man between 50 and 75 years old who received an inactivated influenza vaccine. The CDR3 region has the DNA TGCGCCAGCAGCCAACACCCTTCAGGGTTGGGGGAGACCCAGTACTTC. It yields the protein CASSQHPSGLGETQYF.